These 18 T cell receptor beta chains were all obtained from the same sample, sequenced in a study of blood T cell repertoires in COVID-19. TCRdb keeps only in-frame clones here, not all; method: immunoSEQ multiplex PCR. Altogether about 190,000 clones are present, almost 80% being singletons, with the ten largest covering about 18%. Sequencing was performed on peripheral blood. These receptors were taken from a man aged 55 to 69 with active or convalescent COVID-19.

V is TRBV25-1 and J is TRBJ2-3; TRBD2 matches 7 bases. The CDR3 spans 12 residues. Unmatched junction bases numbered 3, after V lost 2 bases and J lost 10 bases. Germline V gene lookup returns CDR1 MGHDK and CDR2 SYGVNS. Here the CDR3 DNA reads TGTGCCAGCAGTGAAACTAGCGCCCCGCAGTATTTT. It translates to CASSETSAPQYF.

This clone was observed once. The V call is TRBV7-3, the J call TRBJ2-2; D is unclear. This CDR3 contains 13 residues. From germline, CDR1 is SGHTA and CDR2 FQGTGA. V gave up 3 bases and J gave up 5 bases, with 7 bases separating them. CDR3 protein: CASSLVETGELFF. The CDR3 nucleotides are TGTGCCAGCAGCTTGGTGGAGACCGGGGAGCTGTTTTTT.

As DNA, the CDR3 is TGTGCCAGTAGGGAAGGAGGGCGCCTCTCTGGAAACACCATATATTTT. Translating gives CASREGGRLSGNTIYF. This sequence joins TRBV19 and TRBJ1-3, with D hard to call. Germline lookup yields CDR1 LNHDA and CDR2 SQIVND (reference sequence). V was shortened by 6 bases and J by 0 bases, with 15 bases between the two germline ends. The CDR3 consists of 16 residues.

This clone appeared a single time. The V and J genes are TRBV5-4 and TRBJ1-2, with 7 bases aligning to TRBD1. This CDR3 has 16 amino acids. The V gene end was trimmed by 4 bases and the J gene end by 4 bases; junction bases not matched to a gene: 13. The germline CDR1 and CDR2 sequences are SGHNT and YYREEE (reference sequence). The CDR3 spells CASSPGRQGGSYGYTF. In DNA, the CDR3 is TGTGCCAGCAGCCCCGGCAGACAGGGTGGAAGCTATGGCTACACCTTC.

This clone has just one count. This chain links TRBV15 with TRBJ2-1, with D perhaps matching TRBD2 (5 bases). Trimming left V 0 bases short and J 3 bases short, with 6 bases between. The CDR3 spans 14 residues. Germline assignment: CDR1 LNHNV and CDR2 YYDKDF (reference sequence). CDR3 sequence (DNA): TGTGCCACCAGCAGAGACGGGGTCTACAATGAGCAGTTCTTC. Translated, it gives CATSRDGVYNEQFF.

The chain joins TRBV27 to TRBJ2-1; 8 bases map to TRBD2. Germline CDR1 and CDR2: MNHEY and SMNVEV (reference sequence). This CDR3 spans 12 amino acids. Trimming removed 5 bases from V and 14 bases from J; junction bases left unmatched: 8. Here the CDR3 reads CASSTWDGGEFF. The CDR3 DNA reads TGTGCCAGCAGTACGTGGGACGGGGGGGAGTTCTTC.

This chain joins TRBV5-1 and TRBJ2-1, with a weak D call TRBD1 (5 bases). The CDR3 contains 15 residues. The V end lost 0 bases, the J end lost 2 bases, and 9 bases lay between the germline ends. Per germline, CDR1 SGHRS and CDR2 YFSETQ. CDR3 sequence (DNA): TGCGCCAGCAGCTTGGCCGACAGAGCCTACAATGAGCAGTTCTTC. Protein sequence: CASSLADRAYNEQFF.

This clone was counted only a few times. The chain employs TRBV9 and TRBJ2-6; 11 nucleotides match TRBD1. The CDR3 totals 19 residues. Germline CDR1 is SGDLS and CDR2 is YYNGEE. The V gene end was trimmed by 0 bases and the J gene end by 3 bases; junction bases not matched to a gene: 8. This chain's CDR3 is CASSVASGQGAGGANVLTF. As DNA, the CDR3 is TGTGCCAGCAGCGTAGCGTCTGGACAGGGGGCTGGTGGGGCCAACGTCCTGACTTTC.

The chain combines TRBV7-9 with TRBJ2-5, with D possibly matching TRBD1 (6 bases). Germline values: CDR1 SEHNR, CDR2 FQNEAQ (reference sequence). V was trimmed by 8 bases and J by 5 bases, leaving 15 bases between them. This CDR3 is 13 amino acids long. CDR3 in amino acids: CASDLQGVETQYF. Written as DNA, the CDR3 is TGTGCCAGCGACCTACAGGGAGTGGAGACCCAGTACTTC.

The genes are TRBV11-2 and TRBJ2-1, with 14 nucleotides matching TRBD2. The junction had 6 bases not matched to a gene; V was cut back by 7 bases and J by 7 bases. Germline V lookup: CDR1 SGHAT, CDR2 FQNNGV. This CDR3 comprises 15 residues. The CDR3 here is CASNTGTSGSNEQFF. In DNA, the CDR3 is TGTGCCAGCAACACCGGGACTAGCGGGAGTAATGAGCAGTTCTTC.

V is TRBV11-3 and J is TRBJ2-2; 12 bases map to TRBD1. Germline V lookup: CDR1 SGHNT, CDR2 YENEEA. This CDR3 has 16 residues. Losses at the gene ends were 5 bases for V and 6 bases for J; bases not matched to a gene: 7. CDR3 sequence (DNA): TGTGCCAGCAGCCCCGGGACAGGGGGCTGGTCCGGGGAGCTGTTTTTT. Translated: CASSPGTGGWSGELFF.

This clone came up a few times. V and J are TRBV24-1 and TRBJ2-7; D is unclear. The V gene's germline CDR1 is KGHDR and CDR2 SFDVKD. V lost 2 bases and J lost 4, with 5 bases in between. The CDR3 extends over 12 amino acids. CDR3 DNA sequence: TGTGCCACCAGTGATTATCAGTACGAGCAGTACTTC. Its protein is CATSDYQYEQYF.

The rearrangement uses TRBV5-1 and TRBJ2-7; possible D gene TRBD1, 6 bases. This CDR3 contains 14 residues. The germline V gene has CDR1 SGHRS and CDR2 YFSETQ. The V gene lost 4 bases and the J gene lost 9 bases, with 20 bases spanning the gap. In DNA, the CDR3 is TGCGCCAGCAGCCCGGACCCGGGACAAGAGACGCAGTACTTC. It is translated as CASSPDPGQETQYF.

The rearrangement links TRBV6-5 to TRBJ2-4, with D unresolved. CDR1 is MNHEY and CDR2 is SVGAGI in the germline V gene. This CDR3 is built from 13 residues. The ends were cut back, 4 bases at V and 6 bases at J, with 10 bases in the middle. The chain's CDR3 is CASSFQTGNIQYF. CDR3 coding DNA: TGTGCCAGCAGTTTCCAAACGGGAAACATTCAGTACTTC.

V is TRBV28 and J is TRBJ1-5; D unresolved. The length of the CDR3 is 13 residues. Germline CDR1 and CDR2: MDHEN and SYDVKM. Trimming stripped 3 bases from V and 4 bases from J, with 7 bases between. The CDR3 reads CASSLVTNQPQHF. The CDR3 DNA reads TGTGCCAGCAGTTTGGTGACTAATCAGCCCCAGCATTTT.

The chain is built from TRBV5-4 and TRBJ1-4, with 8 bases fitting TRBD1. There are 15 residues in the CDR3. Germline assignment: CDR1 SGHNT and CDR2 YYREEE (reference sequence). Trimming removed 4 bases from V and 7 bases from J; junction bases left unmatched: 9. The CDR3 region has the DNA TGTGCCAGCAGCCCCCAGGCAGGGGGCCGTGAAAAACTGTTTTTT. The encoded protein is CASSPQAGGREKLFF.

This clone was seen only a few times. The chain has TRBV6-2 or TRBV6-3 and TRBJ1-5, with a weak D call TRBD1 (6 bases). V dropped 2 bases and J dropped 0 bases, with 17 bases sitting between them. Germline values: CDR1 MNHEY, CDR2 SVGEGT. This CDR3 contains 18 residues. Here the CDR3 DNA reads TGTGCCAGCAGTTACCTCCAGAAACAGGGTTCTAGCAATCAGCCCCAGCATTTT. Amino acid sequence: CASSYLQKQGSSNQPQHF.

The rearrangement uses TRBV5-6 and TRBJ2-7, with 11 bases fitting TRBD2. This CDR3 has 15 amino acids. Germline-derived CDR1 and CDR2 are SGHDT and YYEEEE. The ends lost 1 base at V and 4 bases at J; junction bases unmatched: 4. The CDR3 DNA sequence: TGTGCCAGCAGCTTGTGGGGACTAGCGGATTACGAGCAGTACTTC. Translating gives CASSLWGLADYEQYF.